This TCR beta chain was retrieved from a study of T cell changes during pregnancy in multiple sclerosis. The CDR3 consists of 15 residues. V shed 4 bases, J shed 2 bases, and the junction held 6 bases outside the gene matches. The germline V gene has CDR1 SNHLY and CDR2 FYNNEI. Assay used: immunoSEQ multiplex PCR; TCRdb lists only in-frame clones, some missing. Of 91,000 or so clones listed, roughly 92% are singletons. V is TRBV2 and J is TRBJ2-5; 8 nucleotides match TRBD1. The sequencing here drew on peripheral blood, taken after pregnancy. The receptor was derived from a female donor with multiple sclerosis, enrolled in a pregnancy study. The CDR3 spells CASSAIGTGQETQYF. The CDR3 DNA sequence: TGTGCCAGCAGTGCTATCGGGACAGGACAAGAGACCCAGTACTTC.